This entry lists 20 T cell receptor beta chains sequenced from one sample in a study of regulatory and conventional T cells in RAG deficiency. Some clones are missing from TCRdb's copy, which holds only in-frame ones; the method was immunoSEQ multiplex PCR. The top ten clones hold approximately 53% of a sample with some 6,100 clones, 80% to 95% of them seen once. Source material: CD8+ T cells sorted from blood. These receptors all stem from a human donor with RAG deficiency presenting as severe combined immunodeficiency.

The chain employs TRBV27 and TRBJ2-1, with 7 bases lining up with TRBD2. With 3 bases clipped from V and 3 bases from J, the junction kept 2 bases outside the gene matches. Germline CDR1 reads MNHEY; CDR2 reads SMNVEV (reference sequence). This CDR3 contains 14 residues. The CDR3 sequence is CASSFLADYNEQFF. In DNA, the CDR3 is TGTGCCAGCAGTTTCCTAGCGGACTACAATGAGCAGTTCTTC.

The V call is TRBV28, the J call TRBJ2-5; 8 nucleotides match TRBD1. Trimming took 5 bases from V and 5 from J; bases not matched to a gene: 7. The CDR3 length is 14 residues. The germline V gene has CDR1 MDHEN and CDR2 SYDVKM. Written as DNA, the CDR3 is TGTGCCAGCAGTCCCCGGACAGGGCCCGAGACCCAGTACTTC. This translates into CASSPRTGPETQYF.

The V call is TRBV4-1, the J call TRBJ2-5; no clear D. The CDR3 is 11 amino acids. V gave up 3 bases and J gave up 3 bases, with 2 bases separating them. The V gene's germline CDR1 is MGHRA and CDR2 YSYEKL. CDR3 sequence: CASSQKETQYF. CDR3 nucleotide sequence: TGCGCCAGCAGCCAGAAAGAGACCCAGTACTTC.

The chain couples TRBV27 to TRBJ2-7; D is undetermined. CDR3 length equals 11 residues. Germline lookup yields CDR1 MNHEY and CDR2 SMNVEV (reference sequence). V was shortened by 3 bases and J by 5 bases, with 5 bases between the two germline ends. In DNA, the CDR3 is TGTGCCAGCAGTTTGGGCGACGAGCAGTACTTC. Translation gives CASSLGDEQYF.

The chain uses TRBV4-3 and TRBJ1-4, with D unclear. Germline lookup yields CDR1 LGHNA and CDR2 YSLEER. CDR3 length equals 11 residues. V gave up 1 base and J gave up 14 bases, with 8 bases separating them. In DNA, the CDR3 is TGCGCCAGCAGCCAAGGGGCGGGGCTGTTTTTT. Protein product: CASSQGAGLFF.

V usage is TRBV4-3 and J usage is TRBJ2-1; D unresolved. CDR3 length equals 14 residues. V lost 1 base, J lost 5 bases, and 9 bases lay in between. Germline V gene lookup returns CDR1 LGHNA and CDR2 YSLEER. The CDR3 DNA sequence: TGCGCCAGCAGCCAAGGATTTGGCCACAATGAGCAGTTCTTC. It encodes CASSQGFGHNEQFF.

The CDR3 bases are TGTGCCAGCAGTTATAGGACACCACATGGATACAATGAGCAGTTCTTC. Translation gives CASSYRTPHGYNEQFF. This sequence joins TRBV6-5 and TRBJ2-1, with a possible D match to TRBD1 (5 bases). CDR3 length equals 16 residues. V lost 3 bases and J 4 bases, leaving 16 bases between the germline ends. Per germline, CDR1 MNHEY and CDR2 SVGAGI.

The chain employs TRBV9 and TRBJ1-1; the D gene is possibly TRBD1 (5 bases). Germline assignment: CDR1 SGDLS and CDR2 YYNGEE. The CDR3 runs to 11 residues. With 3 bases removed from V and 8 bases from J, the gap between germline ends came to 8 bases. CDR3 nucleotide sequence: TGTGCCAGCAGCGAGGGGCGAGAAGCTTTCTTT. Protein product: CASSEGREAFF.

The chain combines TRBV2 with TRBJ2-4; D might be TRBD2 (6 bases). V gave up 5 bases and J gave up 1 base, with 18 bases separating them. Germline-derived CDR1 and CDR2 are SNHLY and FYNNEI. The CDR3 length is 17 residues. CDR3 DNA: TGTGCCAGCAGTTCCCACCGGACGGAGGGGGCCAAAAACATTCAGTACTTC. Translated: CASSSHRTEGAKNIQYF.

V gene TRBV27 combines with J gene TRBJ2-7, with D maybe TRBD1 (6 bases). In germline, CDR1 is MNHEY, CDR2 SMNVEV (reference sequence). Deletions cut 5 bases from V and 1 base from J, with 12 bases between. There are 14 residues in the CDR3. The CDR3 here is CASSTWGPSYEQYF. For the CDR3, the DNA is TGTGCCAGCAGTACTTGGGGGCCTTCCTACGAGCAGTACTTC.

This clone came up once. The CDR3 sequence is CASSQDPDPFNEQFF. DNA of the CDR3: TGCGCCAGCAGCCAAGACCCAGACCCTTTCAATGAGCAGTTCTTC. The rearrangement links TRBV4-3 to TRBJ2-1; no clear D. The CDR3 has 15 amino acids. Germline CDR1 and CDR2: LGHNA and YSLEER. V was cut by 0 bases and J by 6 bases, with 12 bases left in between.

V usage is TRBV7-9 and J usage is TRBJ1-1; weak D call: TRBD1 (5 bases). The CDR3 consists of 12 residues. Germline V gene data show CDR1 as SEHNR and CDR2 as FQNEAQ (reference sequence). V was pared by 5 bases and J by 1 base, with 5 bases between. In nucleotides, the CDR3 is TGTGCCAGCAGCACAGGGAACACTGAAGCTTTCTTT. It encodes CASSTGNTEAFF.

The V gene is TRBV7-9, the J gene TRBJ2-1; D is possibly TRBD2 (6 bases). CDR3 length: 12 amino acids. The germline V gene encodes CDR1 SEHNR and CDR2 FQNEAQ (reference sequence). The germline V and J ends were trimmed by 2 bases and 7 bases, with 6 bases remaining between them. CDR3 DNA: TGTGCCAGCAGCTTACGGGGGAATGAGCAGTTCTTC. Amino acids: CASSLRGNEQFF.

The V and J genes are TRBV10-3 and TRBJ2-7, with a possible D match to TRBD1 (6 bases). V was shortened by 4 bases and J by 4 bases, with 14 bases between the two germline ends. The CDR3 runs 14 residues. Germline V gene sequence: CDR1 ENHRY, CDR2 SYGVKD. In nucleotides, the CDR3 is TGTGCCATCAGTGCCCGGGACAAACTTTACGAGCAGTACTTC. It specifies CAISARDKLYEQYF.

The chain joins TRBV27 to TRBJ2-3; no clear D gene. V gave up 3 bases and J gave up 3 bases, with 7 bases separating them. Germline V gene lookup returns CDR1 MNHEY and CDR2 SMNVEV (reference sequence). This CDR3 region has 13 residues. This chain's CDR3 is CASSLAWTDTQYF. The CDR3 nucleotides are TGTGCCAGCAGTTTGGCCTGGACAGATACGCAGTATTTT.

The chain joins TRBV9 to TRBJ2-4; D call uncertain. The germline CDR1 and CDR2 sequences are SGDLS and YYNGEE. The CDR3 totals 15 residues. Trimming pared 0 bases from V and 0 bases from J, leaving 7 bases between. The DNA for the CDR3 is TGTGCCAGCAGCGTAGATGGCCTAGCCAAAAACATTCAGTACTTC. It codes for CASSVDGLAKNIQYF.

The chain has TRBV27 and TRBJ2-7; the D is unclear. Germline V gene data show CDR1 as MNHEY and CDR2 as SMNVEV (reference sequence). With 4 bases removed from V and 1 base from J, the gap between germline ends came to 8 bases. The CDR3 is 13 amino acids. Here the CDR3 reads CASSSGRSYEQYF. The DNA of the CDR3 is TGTGCCAGCAGTTCTGGTCGGTCCTACGAGCAGTACTTC.

The CDR3 loop reads CASGWDQETQYF. Written as DNA, the CDR3 is TGTGCTAGTGGTTGGGACCAAGAGACCCAGTACTTC. This chain uses TRBV12-5 with TRBJ2-5; unclear D gene. Germline values: CDR1 LGHNT, CDR2 FRNRAP. The CDR3 contains 12 residues. V gave up 4 bases and J gave up 0 bases, with 3 bases separating them.

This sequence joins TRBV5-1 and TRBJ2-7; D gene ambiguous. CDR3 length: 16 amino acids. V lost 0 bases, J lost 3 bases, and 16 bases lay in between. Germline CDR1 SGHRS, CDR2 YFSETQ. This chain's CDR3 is CASSLGVESRLYEQYF. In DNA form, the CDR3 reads TGCGCCAGCAGCTTGGGGGTCGAATCCCGGCTCTACGAGCAGTACTTC.

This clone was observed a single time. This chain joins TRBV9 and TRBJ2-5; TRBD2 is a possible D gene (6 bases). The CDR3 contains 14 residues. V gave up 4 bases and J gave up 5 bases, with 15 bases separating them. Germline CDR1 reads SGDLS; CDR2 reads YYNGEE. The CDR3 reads CASSPGGVWETQYF. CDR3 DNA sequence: TGTGCCAGCAGCCCCGGCGGGGTTTGGGAGACCCAGTACTTC.